The clone carrying this T cell receptor beta chain was counted at least ten times. TCRdb ran MiXCR on the 5' RACE reads and lists one entry per CDR3 protein. The table lists hundreds of thousands of distinct CDR3 sequences, more than 6.5% of them singletons. The data were taken from a study of identical twins. Only healthy Caucasians were enrolled as donors. Germline CDR1 SEHNR, CDR2 FQNEAQ (reference sequence). This CDR3 has 11 amino acids. Trimming shortened V by 8 bases and J by 2 bases, and 3 bases separated the two germline ends. These data also featured in a second study, about yellow fever vaccine responses in identical twins.

Sequenced material: memory (CD45RO+) T cells sorted from blood. The origin of this receptor is a woman between 18 and 29 years old in good health. The chain couples TRBV7-9 to TRBJ1-4; D is ambiguous. The CDR3 region is CASDTNEKLFF. In nucleotides, the CDR3 is TGTGCCAGCGATACTAATGAAAAACTGTTTTTT.